A single sample gave rise to the 16 T cell receptor beta chains below, sequenced in a study of control samples from healthy donors and cancer patients. TCRdb's copy holds only in-frame clones and misses some; the assay was immunoSEQ multiplex PCR. The sample lists 90,000 to 140,000 clones; 83% were seen once. Sequencing was performed on blood. These receptors originate from a woman aged 45-65 years in good health.

The rearrangement uses TRBV24-1 and TRBJ2-3, with D unresolved. Germline V lookup: CDR1 KGHDR, CDR2 SFDVKD. The germline V and J ends were trimmed by 4 bases and 0 bases, with 7 bases remaining between them. The CDR3 has 14 residues. As DNA, the CDR3 is TGTGCCACCAGTGAATGGAAGAGCACAGATACGCAGTATTTT. Amino acids: CATSEWKSTDTQYF.

The CDR3: CASSPMAGGPADTQYF. CDR3 nucleotide sequence: TGTGCCAGCAGCCCTATGGCGGGAGGGCCGGCAGATACGCAGTATTTT. The J gene is TRBJ2-3, the V gene TRBV7-3, with 9 positions matching TRBD2. Germline CDR1 reads SGHTA; CDR2 reads FQGTGA. The CDR3 totals 16 residues. V shed 5 bases, J shed 4 bases, and the junction held 10 bases outside the gene matches.

The chain couples TRBV30 to TRBJ1-5; D possibly corresponds to TRBD1 (5 bases). Trimming cost V 0 bases and J 6 bases, with 12 bases left between them. The germline gives CDR1 GTSNPN, CDR2 SVGIG (reference sequence). This CDR3 comprises 14 residues. As DNA, the CDR3 is TGTGCCTGGAGTGTATCAGGGCCAGGTCAGCCCCAGCATTTT. Protein: CAWSVSGPGQPQHF.

This chain joins TRBV29-1 and TRBJ1-5; possible D gene TRBD1, 5 bases. CDR1 and CDR2 from the germline V gene are SQVTM and ANQGSEA. V dropped 6 bases and J dropped 4 bases, with 13 bases sitting between them. This CDR3 region has 13 residues. The CDR3 DNA follows: TGCAGCGTCCAGGGTTTCGGGAATCAGCCCCAGCATTTT. It is translated as CSVQGFGNQPQHF.

The J gene is TRBJ1-5, the V gene TRBV14; TRBD1 is a possible D gene (6 bases). CDR3 length: 14 residues. Germline CDR1 is SGHDN and CDR2 is FVKESK. The germline V and J ends were trimmed by 1 base and 6 bases, with 10 bases remaining between them. The CDR3, as DNA: TGTGCCAGCAGCCAAGCGGGGGCTTCTCAGCCCCAGCATTTT. Its translation: CASSQAGASQPQHF.

This chain joins TRBV20-1 and TRBJ1-5, with 7 bases matching TRBD1. The CDR3 runs 16 residues. Looked up from germline, CDR1 is DFQATT and CDR2 is SNEGSKA (reference sequence). The junction had 9 bases not matched to a gene; V was cut back by 3 bases and J by 1 base. This chain's CDR3 is CSASRSPRGSNQPQHF. CDR3 nucleotides: TGCAGTGCTAGTCGCAGTCCCAGGGGGAGCAATCAGCCCCAGCATTTT.

V usage is TRBV3-1 (or the pseudogene TRBV3-2) and J usage is TRBJ1-2; D is uncertain. Trimming left V 4 bases short and J 4 bases short, with 19 bases between. The germline CDR1 and CDR2 sequences are LGHDT and YNNKEL (reference sequence). CDR3 size: 16 residues. The chain's CDR3 is CASSPFKAGVPYGYTF. The CDR3 DNA reads TGTGCCAGCAGCCCCTTTAAGGCAGGCGTTCCCTATGGCTACACCTTC.

The chain uses TRBV21-1 and TRBJ1-6. TRBV21-1 is assigned pseudogene status. The length of the CDR3 is 19 residues. As DNA, the CDR3 is TGTGCCAGCAGCAATATCCTAGATCGTTGGAGGGAGGACAATTCACCCCTCCACTTT. Protein product: CASSNILDRWREDNSPLHF.

This chain links TRBV28 with TRBJ2-7; D is ambiguous. CDR3 length: 13 amino acids. Trimming removed 9 bases at V and 3 bases at J, with 15 bases between. In germline, CDR1 is MDHEN, CDR2 SYDVKM. As DNA, the CDR3 is TGTGCCAGTACGACTCGACTTAACTACGAGCAGTACTTC. It is translated as CASTTRLNYEQYF.

The V and J genes are TRBV30 and TRBJ2-5; the match to TRBD1 covers 8 bases. This CDR3 is built from 14 residues. V was pared by 3 bases and J by 2 bases, with 5 bases of the junction left unmatched. Germline loops: CDR1 GTSNPN, CDR2 SVGIG (reference sequence). CDR3 sequence (DNA): TGTGCCTGGAGGACCCGGACAGGGCAAGAGACCCAGTACTTC. This sequence encodes CAWRTRTGQETQYF.

The chain carries TRBV9 and TRBJ1-6; unclear D gene. With 2 bases removed from V and 5 bases from J, the gap between germline ends came to 17 bases. Germline V gene lookup returns CDR1 SGDLS and CDR2 YYNGEE. This CDR3 is 17 amino acids long. As DNA, the CDR3 is TGTGCCAGCAGCGTTACGGACCGCCAACCCAATAATTCACCCCTCCACTTT. Protein sequence: CASSVTDRQPNNSPLHF.

The J gene is TRBJ1-2, the V gene TRBV21-1; the table names TRBD1, a call not compared with the DNA. TRBV21-1 is given as a pseudogene. This CDR3 has 14 amino acids. CDR3 nucleotides: TGTGCCAGCAGCTCCACGGACAGTCTCTATGGCTACACCTTC. It encodes CASSSTDSLYGYTF.

V and J are TRBV28 and TRBJ1-1; D is uncertain. Germline V gene lookup returns CDR1 MDHEN and CDR2 SYDVKM. The CDR3 consists of 13 residues. The ends were cut back, 7 bases at V and 0 bases at J, with 9 bases in the middle. The CDR3, as DNA: TGTGCCAGCACCACAAGCGTGAACACTGAAGCTTTCTTT. Translation gives CASTTSVNTEAFF.

The rearrangement uses TRBV5-1 and TRBJ1-3, with D hard to call. V was cut by 0 bases and J by 1 base, with 5 bases left in between. Germline CDR1 is SGHRS and CDR2 is YFSETQ. There are 14 residues in the CDR3. The CDR3 loop reads CASSLASSGNTIYF. The CDR3, as DNA: TGCGCCAGCAGCTTGGCTAGTTCTGGAAACACCATATATTTT.

This clone was recorded once. The genes are TRBV10-3 and TRBJ1-2; the D gene is possibly TRBD1 (5 bases). This CDR3 spans 12 amino acids. CDR1 and CDR2 (germline): ENHRY, SYGVKD. V lost 3 bases, J lost 7 bases, and 9 bases lay in between. The CDR3 nucleotides are TGTGCCATCAGTGACAGGGACGGTGGCTACACCTTC. It translates to CAISDRDGGYTF.

The CDR3 is CAIKETGGADTQYF. DNA of the CDR3: TGTGCCATCAAGGAGACCGGAGGGGCAGATACGCAGTATTTT. The chain links TRBV10-3 to TRBJ2-3; a weak D match, TRBD2 (6 bases). Between the trimmed V and J ends, which lost 7 bases and 4 bases, there was a span of 15 bases. Per the germline V gene, CDR1 is ENHRY and CDR2 is SYGVKD. The CDR3 runs to 14 residues.